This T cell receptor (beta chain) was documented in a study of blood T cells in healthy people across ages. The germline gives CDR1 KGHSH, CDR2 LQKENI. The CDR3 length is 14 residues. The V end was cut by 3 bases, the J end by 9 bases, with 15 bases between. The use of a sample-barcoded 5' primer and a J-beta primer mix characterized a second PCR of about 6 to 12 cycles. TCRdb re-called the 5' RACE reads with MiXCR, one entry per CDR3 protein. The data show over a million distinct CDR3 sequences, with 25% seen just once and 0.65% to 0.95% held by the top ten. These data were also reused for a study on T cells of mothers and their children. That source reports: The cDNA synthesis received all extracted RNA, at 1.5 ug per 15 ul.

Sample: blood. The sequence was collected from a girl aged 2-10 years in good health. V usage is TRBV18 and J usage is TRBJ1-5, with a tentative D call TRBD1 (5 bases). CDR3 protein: CASSPRHGARPQHF. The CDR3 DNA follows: TGTGCCAGCTCACCCCGGCACGGGGCGAGGCCCCAGCATTTT.